This T cell receptor (beta chain) is drawn from a study of blood T cell repertoires in COVID-19. Only in-frame clones appear in the TCRdb table, and some are missing; sequencing was by immunoSEQ multiplex PCR. This table holds under 300,000 clones, approximately 90% found once. This CDR3 has 14 amino acids. Deletions cut 5 bases from V and 0 bases from J, with 7 bases between. Germline CDR1 is LNHDA and CDR2 is SQIVND (reference sequence). Input material: PBMCs or T cells enriched from blood (not recorded which). The V gene is TRBV19, the J gene TRBJ1-4; D unclear. This TCR was sampled from a woman younger than 35 who had recovered from COVID-19. This CDR3 reads CASSVRSTNEKLFF. In nucleotides, the CDR3 is TGTGCCAGTAGTGTCCGGTCAACTAATGAAAAACTGTTTTTT.